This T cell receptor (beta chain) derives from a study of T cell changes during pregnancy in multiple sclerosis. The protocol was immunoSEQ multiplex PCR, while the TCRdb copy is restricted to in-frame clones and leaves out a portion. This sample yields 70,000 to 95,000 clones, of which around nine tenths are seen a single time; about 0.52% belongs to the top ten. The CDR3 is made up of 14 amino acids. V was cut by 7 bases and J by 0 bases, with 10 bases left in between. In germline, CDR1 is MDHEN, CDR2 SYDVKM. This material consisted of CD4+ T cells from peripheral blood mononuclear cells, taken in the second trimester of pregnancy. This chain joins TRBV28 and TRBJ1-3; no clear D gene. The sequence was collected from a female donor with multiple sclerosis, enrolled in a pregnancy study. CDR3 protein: CASTLGHSGNTIYF. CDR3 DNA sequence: TGTGCCAGCACCCTGGGCCACTCTGGAAACACCATATATTTT.